The clone carrying this T cell receptor beta chain was detected once. Treatment meaning: oral pan-JAK inhibitor, 5-10 mg twice daily. This sample stems from a study of CD8+ T cells in alopecia areata. The CDR3 contains 12 residues. Trimming took off 5 bases at V and 2 bases at J, with 9 bases between the two ends. Germline CDR1 and CDR2: GTSNPN and SVGIG (reference sequence). Sequencing relied on a cDNA template that was reverse transcribed from extracted RNA. Measured with immunoSEQ multiplex PCR; TCRdb has only the in-frame clones, and not every one. Here the sample spans 150,000 to 200,000 clones, about 71% being singletons.

V is TRBV30 and J is TRBJ1-2; D gene unclear. The specimen comprised CD4+ T cells sorted from blood, sampled at week 4, from a patient treated with tofacitinib. This receptor was taken from a human donor with alopecia areata. In DNA form, the CDR3 reads TGTGCCTGGGGCGAGGACAACTATGGCTACACCTTC. Protein sequence: CAWGEDNYGYTF. The variable domain in full, completed from reference TRBV30 and TRBJ1-2, reads SQTIHQWPATLVQPVGSPLSLECTVEGTSNPNLYWYRQAAGRGLQLLFYSVGIGQISSEVPQNLSASRPQDRQFILSSKKLLLSDSGFYLCAWGEDNYGYTFGSGTRLTVV.